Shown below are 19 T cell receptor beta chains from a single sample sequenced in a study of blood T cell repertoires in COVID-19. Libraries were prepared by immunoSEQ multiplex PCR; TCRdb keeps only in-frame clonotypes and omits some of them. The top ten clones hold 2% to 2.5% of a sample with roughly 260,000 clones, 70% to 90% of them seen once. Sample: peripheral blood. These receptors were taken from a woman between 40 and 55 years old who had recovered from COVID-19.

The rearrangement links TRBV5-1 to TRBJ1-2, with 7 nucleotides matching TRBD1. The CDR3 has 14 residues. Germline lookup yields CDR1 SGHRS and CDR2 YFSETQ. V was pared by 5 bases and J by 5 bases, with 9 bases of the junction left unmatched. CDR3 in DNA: TGCGCCAGCAGATCCGGGACAGAGAATTATGGCTACACCTTC. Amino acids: CASRSGTENYGYTF.

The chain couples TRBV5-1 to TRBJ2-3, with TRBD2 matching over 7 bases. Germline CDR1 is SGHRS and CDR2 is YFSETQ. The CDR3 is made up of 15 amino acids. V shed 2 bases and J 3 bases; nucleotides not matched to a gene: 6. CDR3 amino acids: CASSFSSGQTDTQYF. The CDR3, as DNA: TGCGCCAGCAGCTTCAGTAGCGGGCAAACAGATACGCAGTATTTT. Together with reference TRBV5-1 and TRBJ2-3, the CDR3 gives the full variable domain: KAGVTQTPRYLIKTRGQQVTLSCSPISGHRSVSWYQQTPGQGLQFLFEYFSETQRNKGNFPGRFSGRQFSNSRSEMNVSTLELGDSALYLCASSFSSGQTDTQYFGPGTRLTVL.

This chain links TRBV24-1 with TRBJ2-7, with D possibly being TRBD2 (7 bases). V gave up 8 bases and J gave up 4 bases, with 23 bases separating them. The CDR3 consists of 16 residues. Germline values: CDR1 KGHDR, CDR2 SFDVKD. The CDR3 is CATTRFGRGNLYEQYF. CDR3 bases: TGTGCCACCACCAGATTTGGGAGGGGGAATCTTTACGAGCAGTACTTC.

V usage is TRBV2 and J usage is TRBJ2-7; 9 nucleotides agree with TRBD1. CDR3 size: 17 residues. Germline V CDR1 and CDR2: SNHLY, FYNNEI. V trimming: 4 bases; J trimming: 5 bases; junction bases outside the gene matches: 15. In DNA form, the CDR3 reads TGTGCCAGCAGTGTCCTCCCTTTGACAGGGGGTGACCACGAGCAGTACTTC. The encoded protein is CASSVLPLTGGDHEQYF.

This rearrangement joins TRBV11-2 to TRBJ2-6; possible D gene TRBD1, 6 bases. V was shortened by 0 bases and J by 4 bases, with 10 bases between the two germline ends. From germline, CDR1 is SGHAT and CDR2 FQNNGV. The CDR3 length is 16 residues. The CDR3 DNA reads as TGTGCCAGCAGCTTAGAGGCAGGGGCCGGGGCCAACGTCCTGACTTTC. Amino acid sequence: CASSLEAGAGANVLTF.

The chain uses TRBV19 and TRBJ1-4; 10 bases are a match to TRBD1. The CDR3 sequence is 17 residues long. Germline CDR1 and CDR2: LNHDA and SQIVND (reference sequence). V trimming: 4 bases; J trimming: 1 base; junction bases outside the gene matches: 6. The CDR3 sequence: CASSTRDRGLTNEKLFF. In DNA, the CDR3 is TGTGCCAGTAGTACGAGGGACAGGGGTCTAACTAATGAAAAACTGTTTTTT.

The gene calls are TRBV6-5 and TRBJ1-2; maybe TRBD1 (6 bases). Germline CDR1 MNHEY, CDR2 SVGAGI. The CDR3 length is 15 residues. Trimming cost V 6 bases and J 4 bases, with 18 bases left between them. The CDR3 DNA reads TGTGCCAGCAGGGCCTCAGGGGAAGCAGTCTATGGCTACACCTTC. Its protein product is CASRASGEAVYGYTF.

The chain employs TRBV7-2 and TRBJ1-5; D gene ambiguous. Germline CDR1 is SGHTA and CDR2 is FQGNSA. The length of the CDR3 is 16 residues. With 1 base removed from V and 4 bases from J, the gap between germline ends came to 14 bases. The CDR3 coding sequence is TGTGCCAGCAGCTTAGTCCCCGTCGCGGGTAATCAGCCCCAGCATTTT. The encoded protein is CASSLVPVAGNQPQHF.

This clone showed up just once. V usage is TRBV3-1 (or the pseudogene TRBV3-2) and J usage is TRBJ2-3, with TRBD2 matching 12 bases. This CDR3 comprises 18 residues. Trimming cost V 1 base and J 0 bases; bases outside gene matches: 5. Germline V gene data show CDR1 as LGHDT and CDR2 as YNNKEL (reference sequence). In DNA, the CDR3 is TGTGCCAGCAGCCAAGTGTCCGGGACTAGCGGGAGCACAGATACGCAGTATTTT. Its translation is CASSQVSGTSGSTDTQYF.

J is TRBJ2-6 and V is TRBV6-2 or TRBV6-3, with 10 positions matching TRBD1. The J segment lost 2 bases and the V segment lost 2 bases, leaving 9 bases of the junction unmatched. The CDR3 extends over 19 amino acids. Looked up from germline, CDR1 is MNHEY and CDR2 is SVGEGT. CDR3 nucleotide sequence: TGTGCCAGCAGTTACCAACAGGGACAGGGGATGACTGGGGCCAACGTCCTGACTTTC. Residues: CASSYQQGQGMTGANVLTF.

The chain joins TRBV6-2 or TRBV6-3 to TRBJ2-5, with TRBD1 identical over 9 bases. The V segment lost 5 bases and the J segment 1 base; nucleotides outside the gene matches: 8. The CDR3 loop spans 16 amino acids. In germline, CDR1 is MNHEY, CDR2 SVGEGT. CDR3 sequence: CASSDRQGGPQETQYF. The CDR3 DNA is TGTGCCAGCAGTGACCGACAGGGGGGCCCCCAAGAGACCCAGTACTTC.

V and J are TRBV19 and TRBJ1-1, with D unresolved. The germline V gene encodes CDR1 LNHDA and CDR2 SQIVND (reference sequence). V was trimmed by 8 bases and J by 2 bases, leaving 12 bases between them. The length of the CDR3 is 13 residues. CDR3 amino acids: CASSRVVNTEAFF. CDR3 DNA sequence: TGTGCCAGTTCTCGAGTGGTTAACACTGAAGCTTTCTTT.

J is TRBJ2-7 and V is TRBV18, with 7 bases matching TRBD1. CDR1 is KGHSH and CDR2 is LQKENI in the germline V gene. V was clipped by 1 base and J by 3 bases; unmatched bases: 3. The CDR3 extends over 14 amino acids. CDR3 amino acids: CASSPQTGIYEQYF. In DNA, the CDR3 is TGTGCCAGCTCACCACAGACAGGGATCTACGAGCAGTACTTC.

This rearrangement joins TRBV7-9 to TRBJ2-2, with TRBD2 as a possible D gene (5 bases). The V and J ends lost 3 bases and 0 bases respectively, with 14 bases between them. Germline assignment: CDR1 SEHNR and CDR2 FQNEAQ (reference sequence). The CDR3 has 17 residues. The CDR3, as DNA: TGTGCCAGCAGCTTTAACGTCGGGGTCACGAACACCGGGGAGCTGTTTTTT. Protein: CASSFNVGVTNTGELFF.

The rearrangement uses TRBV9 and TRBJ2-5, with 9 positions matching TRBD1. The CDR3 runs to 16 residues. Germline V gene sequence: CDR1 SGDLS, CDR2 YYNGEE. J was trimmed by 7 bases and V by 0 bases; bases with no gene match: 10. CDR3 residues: CASSVEWGQGLGTQYF. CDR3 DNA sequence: TGTGCCAGCAGCGTAGAGTGGGGACAGGGTTTGGGGACCCAGTACTTC.

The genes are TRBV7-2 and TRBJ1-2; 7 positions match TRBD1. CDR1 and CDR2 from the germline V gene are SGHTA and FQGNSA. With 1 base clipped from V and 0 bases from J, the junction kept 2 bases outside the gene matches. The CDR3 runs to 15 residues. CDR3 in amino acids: CASSLGGTANYGYTF. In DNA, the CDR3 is TGTGCCAGCAGCTTAGGGGGGACAGCTAACTATGGCTACACCTTC.

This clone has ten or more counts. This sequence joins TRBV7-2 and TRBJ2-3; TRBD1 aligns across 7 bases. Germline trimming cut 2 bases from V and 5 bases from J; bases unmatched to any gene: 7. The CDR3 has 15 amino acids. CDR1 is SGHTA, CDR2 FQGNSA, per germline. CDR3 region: CASSLLDQGEDTQYF. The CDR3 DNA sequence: TGTGCCAGCAGCTTATTAGACCAGGGGGAAGATACGCAGTATTTT.

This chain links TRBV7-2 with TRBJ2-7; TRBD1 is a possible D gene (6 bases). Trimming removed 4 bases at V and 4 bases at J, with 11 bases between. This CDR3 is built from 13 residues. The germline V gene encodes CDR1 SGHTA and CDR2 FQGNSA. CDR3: CASSSQQGYEQYF. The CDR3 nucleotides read TGTGCCAGCAGCTCCCAACAGGGTTACGAGCAGTACTTC.

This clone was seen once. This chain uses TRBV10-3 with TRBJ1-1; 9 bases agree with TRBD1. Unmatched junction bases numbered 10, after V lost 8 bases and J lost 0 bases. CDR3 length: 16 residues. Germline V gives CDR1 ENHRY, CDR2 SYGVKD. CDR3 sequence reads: CAIGVGTGTVNTEAFF. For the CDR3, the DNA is TGTGCCATCGGGGTGGGGACAGGGACGGTGAACACTGAAGCTTTCTTT.